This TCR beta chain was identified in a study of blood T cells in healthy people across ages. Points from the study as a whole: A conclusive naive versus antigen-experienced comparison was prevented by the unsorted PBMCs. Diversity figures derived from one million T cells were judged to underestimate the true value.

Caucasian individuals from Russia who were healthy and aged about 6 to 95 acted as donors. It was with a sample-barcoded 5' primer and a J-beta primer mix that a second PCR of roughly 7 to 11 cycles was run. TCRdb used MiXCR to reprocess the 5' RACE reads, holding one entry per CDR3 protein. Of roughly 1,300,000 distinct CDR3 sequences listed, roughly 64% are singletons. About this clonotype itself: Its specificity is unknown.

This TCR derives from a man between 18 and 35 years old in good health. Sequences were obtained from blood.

The CDR3 reads CSMAASDRETQYF. In DNA form, the CDR3 reads TGCAGTATGGCGGCTAGCGATAGAGAGACCCAGTACTTC. The chain is built from TRBV20-1 and TRBJ2-7; D perhaps matches TRBD2 (6 bases). Judging by the DNA end, TRBJ2-5 fits better; the J call may be wrong. Germline loops: CDR1 DFQATT, CDR2 SNEGSKA (reference sequence). This CDR3 contains 13 residues.